The clone carrying this T cell receptor (beta chain) is a singleton in its sample. These data belong to a study of blood T cell repertoires in COVID-19. Across the whole study: The United States, Italy and Spain were the sources of the acute and convalescent COVID-19 samples. T cells, B-cell-depleted T cells, or PBMCs supplied cDNA or gDNA.

The V and J ends lost 5 bases and 8 bases respectively, with 22 bases between them. This CDR3 has 16 residues. In germline, CDR1 is SGHAT, CDR2 FQNNGV. Original data processing: From reference gene primer amplification, estimates of nucleated cell counts were derived. The method was immunoSEQ multiplex PCR; TCRdb's version includes in-frame clones alone and lacks a portion of them. D and trimming come from the DNA, and the V and J calls and clone size come from that table. The data show 150,000 to 200,000 clones, about four fifths seen once. The receptor's source is a man in his 60s with active or convalescent COVID-19. The V and J genes are TRBV11-2 and TRBJ2-1; tentative D call: TRBD1 (5 bases). The specimen sequenced was peripheral blood. The CDR3 loop is CASSPQGAKGYYEQFF. Written as DNA, the CDR3 is TGTGCCAGCAGCCCCCAAGGGGCGAAGGGTTATTATGAGCAGTTCTTC. The variable domain in full, with the rest retrieved from reference TRBV11-2 and TRBJ2-1, is EAGVAQSPRYKIIEKRQSVAFWCNPISGHATLYWYQQILGQGPKLLIQFQNNGVVDDSQLPKDRFSAERLKGVDSTLKIQPAKLEDSAVYLCASSPQGAKGYYEQFFGPGTRLTVL.